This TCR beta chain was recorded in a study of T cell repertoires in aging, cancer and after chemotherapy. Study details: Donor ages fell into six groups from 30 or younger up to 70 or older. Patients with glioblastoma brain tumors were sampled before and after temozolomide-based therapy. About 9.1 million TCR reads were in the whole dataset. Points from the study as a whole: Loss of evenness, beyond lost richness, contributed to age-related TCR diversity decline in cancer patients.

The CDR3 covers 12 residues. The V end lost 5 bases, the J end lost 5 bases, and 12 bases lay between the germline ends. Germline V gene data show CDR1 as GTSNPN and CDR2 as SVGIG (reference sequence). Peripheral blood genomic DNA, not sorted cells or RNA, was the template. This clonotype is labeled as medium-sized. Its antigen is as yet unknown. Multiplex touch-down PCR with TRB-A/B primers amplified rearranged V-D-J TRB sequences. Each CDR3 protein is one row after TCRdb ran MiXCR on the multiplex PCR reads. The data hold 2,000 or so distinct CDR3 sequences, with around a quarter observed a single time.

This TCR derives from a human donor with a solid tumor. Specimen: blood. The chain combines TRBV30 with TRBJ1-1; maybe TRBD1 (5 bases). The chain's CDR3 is CAWGATGTEAFF. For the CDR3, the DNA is TGTGCCTGGGGGGCAACCGGGACTGAAGCTTTCTTT.